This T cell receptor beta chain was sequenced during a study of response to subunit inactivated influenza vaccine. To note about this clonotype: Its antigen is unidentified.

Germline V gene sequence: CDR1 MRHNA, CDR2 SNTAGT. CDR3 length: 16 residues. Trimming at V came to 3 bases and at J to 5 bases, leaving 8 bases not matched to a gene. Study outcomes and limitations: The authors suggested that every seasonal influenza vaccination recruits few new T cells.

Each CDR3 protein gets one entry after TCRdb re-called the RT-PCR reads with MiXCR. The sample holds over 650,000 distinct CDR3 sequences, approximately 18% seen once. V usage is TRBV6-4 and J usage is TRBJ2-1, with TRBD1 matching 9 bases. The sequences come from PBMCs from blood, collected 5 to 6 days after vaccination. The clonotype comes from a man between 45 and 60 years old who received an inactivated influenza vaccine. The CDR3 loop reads CASSDWGGQGNNEQFF. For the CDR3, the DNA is TGTGCCAGCAGTGATTGGGGGGGACAGGGTAACAATGAGCAGTTCTTC.